This T cell receptor (beta chain) emerged from a study of T cells in Graves' hyperthyroidism and ophthalmopathy. Study as a whole: Peripheral blood was acquired at first diagnosis, ahead of any therapy whatsoever.

This clonotype has at least ten counts. TCR beta CDR3 sequences were amplified from RNA transcripts. HTBI primers were used for first-round RT-PCR of the TCR CDR3. Each CDR3 protein is one row after TCRdb ran MiXCR on the multiplex PCR reads. The data contain hundreds of thousands of distinct CDR3 sequences, about a sixth of them singletons. Per germline, CDR1 SEHNR and CDR2 FQNEAQ (reference sequence). This CDR3 has 14 residues. V was shortened by 3 bases and J by 5 bases, with 13 bases between the two germline ends. The sample comprised blood. This sequence joins TRBV7-9 and TRBJ2-5; D is unresolved. The source is a woman aged 18-29 years with Graves' hyperthyroidism that later progressed to Graves' ophthalmopathy. For the CDR3, the DNA is TGTGCCAGCAGCTTCCGTACAGAGACGGAGACCCAGTACTTC. This sequence encodes CASSFRTETETQYF.